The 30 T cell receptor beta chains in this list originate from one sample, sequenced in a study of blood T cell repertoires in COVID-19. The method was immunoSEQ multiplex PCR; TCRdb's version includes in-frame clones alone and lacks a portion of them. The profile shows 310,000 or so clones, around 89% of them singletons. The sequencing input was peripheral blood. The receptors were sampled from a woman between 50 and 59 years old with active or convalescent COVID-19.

This chain's CDR3 is CASWDRETEAFF. The CDR3 nucleotides read TGTGCCAGCTGGGACAGGGAGACTGAAGCTTTCTTT. The chain employs TRBV3-1 (or the pseudogene TRBV3-2) and TRBJ1-1, with 9 bases that match TRBD1. Germline CDR1 is LGHDT and CDR2 is YNNKEL (reference sequence). The CDR3 consists of 12 residues. Losses at the gene ends were 8 bases for V and 5 bases for J; bases not matched to a gene: 3.

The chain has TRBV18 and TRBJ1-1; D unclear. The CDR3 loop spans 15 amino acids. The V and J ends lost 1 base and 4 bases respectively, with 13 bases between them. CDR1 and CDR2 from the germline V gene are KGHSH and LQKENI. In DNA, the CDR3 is TGTGCCAGCTCACCACTTCGGGAGGGCACCACTGAAGCTTTCTTT. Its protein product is CASSPLREGTTEAFF.

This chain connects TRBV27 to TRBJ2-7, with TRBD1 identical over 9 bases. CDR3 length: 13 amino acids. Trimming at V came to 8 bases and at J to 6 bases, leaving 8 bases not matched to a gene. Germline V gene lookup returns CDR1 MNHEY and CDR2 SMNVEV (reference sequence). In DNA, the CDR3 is TGTGCCAGCGCTCCGGGACAGGGTGCCGAGCAGTACTTC. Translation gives CASAPGQGAEQYF.

The CDR3 protein is CASSLDRGSYNEQFF. CDR3 nucleotide sequence: TGTGCCAGTAGTCTGGACCGGGGATCCTACAATGAGCAGTTCTTC. V usage is TRBV19 and J usage is TRBJ2-1; D may be TRBD2 (5 bases). CDR3 length equals 15 residues. The germline V gene has CDR1 LNHDA and CDR2 SQIVND (reference sequence). Trimming removed 5 bases at V and 1 base at J, with 12 bases between.

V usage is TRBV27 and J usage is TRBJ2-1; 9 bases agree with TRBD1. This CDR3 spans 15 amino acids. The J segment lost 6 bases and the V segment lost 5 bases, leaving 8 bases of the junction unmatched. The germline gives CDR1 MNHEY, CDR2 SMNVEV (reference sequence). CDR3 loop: CASSTGTGIPNEQFF. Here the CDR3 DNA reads TGTGCCAGCAGTACCGGGACAGGGATCCCCAATGAGCAGTTCTTC.

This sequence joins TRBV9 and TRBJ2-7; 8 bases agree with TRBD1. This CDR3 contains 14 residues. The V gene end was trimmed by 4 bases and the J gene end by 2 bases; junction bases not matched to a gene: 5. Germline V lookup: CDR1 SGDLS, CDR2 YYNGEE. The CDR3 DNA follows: TGTGCCAGCAGCCCGGGACAGGTTGCCTACGAGCAGTACTTC. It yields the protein CASSPGQVAYEQYF.

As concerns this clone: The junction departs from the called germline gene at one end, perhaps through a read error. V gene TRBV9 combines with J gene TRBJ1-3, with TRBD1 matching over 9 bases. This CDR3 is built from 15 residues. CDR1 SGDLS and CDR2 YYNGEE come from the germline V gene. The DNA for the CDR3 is TGTGCCAGCAGCCAACAGGGGGCTTCTGGTAACACCATATATTTT. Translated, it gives CASSQQGASGNTIYF.

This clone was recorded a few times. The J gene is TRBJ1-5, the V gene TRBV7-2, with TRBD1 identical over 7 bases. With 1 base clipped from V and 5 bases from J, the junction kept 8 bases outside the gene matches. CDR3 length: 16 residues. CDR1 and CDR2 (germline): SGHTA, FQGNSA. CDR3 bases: TGTGCCAGCAGCTTAGATCCAGTAGACAGGGATCAGCCCCAGCATTTT. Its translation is CASSLDPVDRDQPQHF.

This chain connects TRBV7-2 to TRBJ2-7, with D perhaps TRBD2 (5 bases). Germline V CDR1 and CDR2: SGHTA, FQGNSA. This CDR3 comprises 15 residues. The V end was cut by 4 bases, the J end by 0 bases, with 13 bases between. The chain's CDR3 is CASSSTGIRSYEQYF. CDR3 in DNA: TGTGCCAGCAGCTCAACCGGGATCCGCTCCTACGAGCAGTACTTC.

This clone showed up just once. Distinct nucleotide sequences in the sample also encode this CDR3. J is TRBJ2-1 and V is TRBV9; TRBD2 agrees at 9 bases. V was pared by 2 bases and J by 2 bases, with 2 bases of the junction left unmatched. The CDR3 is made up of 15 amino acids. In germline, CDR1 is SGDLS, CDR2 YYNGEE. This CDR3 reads CASSVSSGTYNEQFF. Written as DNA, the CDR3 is TGTGCCAGCAGCGTGTCTAGCGGGACCTACAATGAGCAGTTCTTC.

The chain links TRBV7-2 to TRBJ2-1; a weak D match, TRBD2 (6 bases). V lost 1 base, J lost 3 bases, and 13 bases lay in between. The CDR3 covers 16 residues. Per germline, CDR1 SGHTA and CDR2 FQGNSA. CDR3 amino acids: CASSLGRRGLYNEQFF. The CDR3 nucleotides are TGTGCCAGCAGCTTAGGGCGGCGGGGCCTCTACAATGAGCAGTTCTTC.

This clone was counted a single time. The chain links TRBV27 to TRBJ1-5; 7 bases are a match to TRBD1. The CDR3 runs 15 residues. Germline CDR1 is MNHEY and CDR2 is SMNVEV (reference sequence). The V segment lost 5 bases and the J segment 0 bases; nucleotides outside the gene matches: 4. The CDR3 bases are TGTGCCAGCAGTAGACAGGGAGGTAGCAATCAGCCCCAGCATTTT. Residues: CASSRQGGSNQPQHF.

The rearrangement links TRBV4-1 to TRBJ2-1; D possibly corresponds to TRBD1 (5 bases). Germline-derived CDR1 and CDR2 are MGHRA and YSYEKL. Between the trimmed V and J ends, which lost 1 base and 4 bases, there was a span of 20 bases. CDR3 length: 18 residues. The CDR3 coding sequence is TGCGCCAGCAGCCAAGGTCTTTTGGCCAGGGATCTTTACAATGAGCAGTTCTTC. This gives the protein CASSQGLLARDLYNEQFF.

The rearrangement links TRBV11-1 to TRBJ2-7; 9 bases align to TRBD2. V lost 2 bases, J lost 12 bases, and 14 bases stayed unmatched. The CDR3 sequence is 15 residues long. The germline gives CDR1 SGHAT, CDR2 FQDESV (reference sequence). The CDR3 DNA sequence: TGTGCCAGCAGCTTATATTCGCTAGCGGGAATAAACCCGTACTTC. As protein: CASSLYSLAGINPYF.

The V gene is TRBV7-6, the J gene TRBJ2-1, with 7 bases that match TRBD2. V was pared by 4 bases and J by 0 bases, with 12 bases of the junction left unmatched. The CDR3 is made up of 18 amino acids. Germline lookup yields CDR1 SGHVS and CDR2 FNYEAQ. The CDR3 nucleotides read TGTGCCAGCAGCTCCCTCGGGGCTAGCGGAAGCTCCTACAATGAGCAGTTCTTC. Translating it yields CASSSLGASGSSYNEQFF.

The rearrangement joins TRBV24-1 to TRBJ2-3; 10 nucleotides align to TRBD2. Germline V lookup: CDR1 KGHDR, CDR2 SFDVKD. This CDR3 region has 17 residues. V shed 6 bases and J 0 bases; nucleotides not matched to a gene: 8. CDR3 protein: CATSQSLAGASTDTQYF. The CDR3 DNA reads TGTGCCACCAGTCAAAGTCTAGCGGGAGCTAGCACAGATACGCAGTATTTT.

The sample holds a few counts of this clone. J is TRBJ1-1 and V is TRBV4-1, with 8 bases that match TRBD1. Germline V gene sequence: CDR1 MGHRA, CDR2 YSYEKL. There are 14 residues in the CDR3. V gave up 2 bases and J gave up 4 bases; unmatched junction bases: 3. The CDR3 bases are TGCGCCAGCAGCCAACGGACAGGGAGCACTGAAGCTTTCTTT. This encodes CASSQRTGSTEAFF.

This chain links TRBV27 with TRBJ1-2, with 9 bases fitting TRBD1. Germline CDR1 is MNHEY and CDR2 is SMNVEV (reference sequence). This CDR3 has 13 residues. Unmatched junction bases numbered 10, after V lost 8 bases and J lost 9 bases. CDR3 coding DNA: TGTGCCAGCGCCACCGGGACAGGGTGGAGCTACACCTTC. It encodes CASATGTGWSYTF.

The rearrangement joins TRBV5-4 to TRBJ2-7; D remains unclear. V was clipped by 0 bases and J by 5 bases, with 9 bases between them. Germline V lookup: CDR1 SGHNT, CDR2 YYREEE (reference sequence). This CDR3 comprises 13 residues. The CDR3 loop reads CASSLVHAHEQYF. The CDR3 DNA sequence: TGTGCCAGCAGCTTGGTACATGCCCACGAGCAGTACTTC.

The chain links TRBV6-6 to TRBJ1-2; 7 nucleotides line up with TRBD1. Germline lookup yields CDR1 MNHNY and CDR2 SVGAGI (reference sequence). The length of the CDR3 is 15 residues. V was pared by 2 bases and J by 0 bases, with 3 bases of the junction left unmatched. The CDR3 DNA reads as TGTGCCAGCAGTTACGGGACAGAGACTAACTATGGCTACACCTTC. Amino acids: CASSYGTETNYGYTF.

CDR3 protein: CASSRDPTGGQEKLFF. DNA for the CDR3: TGTGCCAGCAGCCGGGACCCGACAGGGGGTCAAGAAAAACTGTTTTTT. The V and J genes are TRBV4-2 and TRBJ1-4; the match to TRBD1 covers 9 bases. This CDR3 is built from 16 residues. CDR1 LGHNA and CDR2 YNFKEQ come from the germline V gene. V shed 4 bases and J 8 bases; nucleotides not matched to a gene: 11.

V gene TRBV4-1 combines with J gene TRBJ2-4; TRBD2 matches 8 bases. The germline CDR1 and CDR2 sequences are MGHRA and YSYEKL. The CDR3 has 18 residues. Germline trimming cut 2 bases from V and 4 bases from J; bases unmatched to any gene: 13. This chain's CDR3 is CASSQSVIGGGPKNIQYF. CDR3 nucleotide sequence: TGCGCCAGCAGCCAATCGGTCATCGGCGGGGGGCCTAAAAACATTCAGTACTTC.

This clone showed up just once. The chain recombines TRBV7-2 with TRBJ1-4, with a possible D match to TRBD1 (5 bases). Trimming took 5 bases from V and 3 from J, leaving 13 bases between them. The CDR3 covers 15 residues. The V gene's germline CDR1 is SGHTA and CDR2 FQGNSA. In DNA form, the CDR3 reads TGTGCCAGCAGCCCCCTGGGGGGAGCTAATGAAAAACTGTTTTTT. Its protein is CASSPLGGANEKLFF. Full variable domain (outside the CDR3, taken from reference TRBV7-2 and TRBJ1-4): GAGVSQSPSNKVTEKGKDVELRCDPISGHTALYWYRQSLGQGLEFLIYFQGNSAPDKSGLPSDRFSAERTGGSVSTLTIQRTQQEDSAVYLCASSPLGGANEKLFFGSGTQLSVL.

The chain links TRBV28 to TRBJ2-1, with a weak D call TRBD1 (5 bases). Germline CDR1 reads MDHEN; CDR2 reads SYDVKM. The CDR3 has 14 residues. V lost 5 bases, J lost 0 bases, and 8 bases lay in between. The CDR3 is CASSPQGSYNEQFF. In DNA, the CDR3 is TGTGCCAGCAGTCCCCAGGGCTCCTACAATGAGCAGTTCTTC.

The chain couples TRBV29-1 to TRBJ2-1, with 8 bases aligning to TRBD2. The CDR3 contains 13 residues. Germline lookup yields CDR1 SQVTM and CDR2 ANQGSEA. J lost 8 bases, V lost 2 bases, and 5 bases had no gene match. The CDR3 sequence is CSVERLAGYEQFF. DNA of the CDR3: TGCAGCGTTGAAAGGCTAGCGGGCTATGAGCAGTTCTTC.

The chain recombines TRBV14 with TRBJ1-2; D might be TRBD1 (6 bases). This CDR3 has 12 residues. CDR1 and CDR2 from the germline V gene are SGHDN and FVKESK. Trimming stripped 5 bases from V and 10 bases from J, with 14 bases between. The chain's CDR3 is CASSRRTVNYTF. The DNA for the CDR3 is TGTGCCAGCAGCAGGAGGACAGTCAACTACACCTTC.

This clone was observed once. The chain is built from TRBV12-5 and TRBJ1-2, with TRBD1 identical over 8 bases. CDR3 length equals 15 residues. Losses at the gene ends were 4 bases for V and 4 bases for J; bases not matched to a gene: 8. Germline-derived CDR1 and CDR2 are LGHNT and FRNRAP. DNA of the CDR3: TGTGCTAGTGGTTCGAGGGGACAGGCTGTCTATGGCTACACCTTC. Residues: CASGSRGQAVYGYTF.

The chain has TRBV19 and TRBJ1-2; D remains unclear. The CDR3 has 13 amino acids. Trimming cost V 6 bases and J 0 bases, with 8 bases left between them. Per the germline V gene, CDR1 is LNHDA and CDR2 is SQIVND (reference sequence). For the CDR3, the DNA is TGTGCCAGTAGGCGAGACACTAACTATGGCTACACCTTC. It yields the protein CASRRDTNYGYTF.

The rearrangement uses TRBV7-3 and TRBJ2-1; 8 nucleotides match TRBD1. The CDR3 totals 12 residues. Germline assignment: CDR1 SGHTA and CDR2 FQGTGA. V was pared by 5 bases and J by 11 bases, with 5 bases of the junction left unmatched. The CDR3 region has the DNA TGTGCCAGCAGCGCTGGACAGGGAAAGCAGTTCTTC. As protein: CASSAGQGKQFF.

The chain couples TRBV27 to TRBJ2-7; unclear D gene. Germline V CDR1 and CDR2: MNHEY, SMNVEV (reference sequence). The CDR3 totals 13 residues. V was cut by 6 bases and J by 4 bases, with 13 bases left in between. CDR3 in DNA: TGTGCCAGCAGCCCCTCCCAAGCGTACGAGCAGTACTTC. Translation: CASSPSQAYEQYF.